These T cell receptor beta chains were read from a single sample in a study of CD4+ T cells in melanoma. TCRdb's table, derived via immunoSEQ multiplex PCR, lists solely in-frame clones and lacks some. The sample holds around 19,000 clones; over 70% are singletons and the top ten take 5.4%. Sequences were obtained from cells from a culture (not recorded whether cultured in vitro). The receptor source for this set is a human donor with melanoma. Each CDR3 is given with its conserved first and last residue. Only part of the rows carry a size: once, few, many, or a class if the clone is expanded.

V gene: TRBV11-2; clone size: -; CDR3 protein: CASSQGVSGGGSDTQYF
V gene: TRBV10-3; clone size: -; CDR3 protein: CATEGGGTYEQYF
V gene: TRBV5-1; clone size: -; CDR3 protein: CASSRTGVGEKLFF
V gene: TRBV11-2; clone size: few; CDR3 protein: CASSLGAGAHYEQYF
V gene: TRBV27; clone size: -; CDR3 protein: CASSLSPGWGEQYF
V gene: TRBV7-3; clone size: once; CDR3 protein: CASSYRAGTGELFF
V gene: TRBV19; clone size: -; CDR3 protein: CASSIRGNDQPQHF
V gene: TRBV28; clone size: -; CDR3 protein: CASGQLGLYNEQFF
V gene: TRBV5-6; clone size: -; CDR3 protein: CASSVTPVGTEAFF
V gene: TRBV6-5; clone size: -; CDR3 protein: CASRNPGQGSETQYF
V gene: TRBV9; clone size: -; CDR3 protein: CASRPGGTNYGYTF
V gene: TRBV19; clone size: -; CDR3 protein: CASSSTGSRGNQPQHF
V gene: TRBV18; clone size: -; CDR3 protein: CASSPSAGKNSPLHF
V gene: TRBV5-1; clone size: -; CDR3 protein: CASSLQGSYNSPLHF
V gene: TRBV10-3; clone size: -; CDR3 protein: CAISEQGEYGYTF
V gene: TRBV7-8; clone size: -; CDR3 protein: CASSPEARKTQYF
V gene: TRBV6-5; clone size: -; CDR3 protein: CASSYSGRGTNSPLHF
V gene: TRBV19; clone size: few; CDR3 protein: CASSRIRRLAGIGETQYF
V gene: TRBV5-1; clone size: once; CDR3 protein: CASSLYDMSTGELFF
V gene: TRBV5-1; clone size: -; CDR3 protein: CASSLSLGNQETQYF
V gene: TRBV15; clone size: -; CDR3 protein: CATSRGTTKSEQYF
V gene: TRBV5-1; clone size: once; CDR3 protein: CASSRSTGGETQYF
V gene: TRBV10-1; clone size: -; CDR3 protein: CASRSGGLGNEQFF
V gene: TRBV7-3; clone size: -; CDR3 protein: CASLLGGQETQYF
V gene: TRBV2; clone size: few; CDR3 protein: CASSGPGRADGGYTF
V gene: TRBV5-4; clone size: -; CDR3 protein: CASKSRGTYEQYF
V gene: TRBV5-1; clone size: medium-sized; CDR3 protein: CASSSQGTDSRGYTF
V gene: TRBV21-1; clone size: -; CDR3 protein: CASSKGHRGTGEFSTNEKLFF
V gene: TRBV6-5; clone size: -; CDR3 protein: CASSYREFNSGYTF
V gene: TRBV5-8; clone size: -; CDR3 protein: CASSLFGDSSTTDTQYF
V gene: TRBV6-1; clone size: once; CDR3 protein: CASRGFGSLEQYF
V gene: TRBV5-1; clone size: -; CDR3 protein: CASSLDPLMSAAFF
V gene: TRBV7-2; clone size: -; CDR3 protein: CASARQNNQPQHF
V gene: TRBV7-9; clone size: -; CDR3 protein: CASSLPGPTGEQYF
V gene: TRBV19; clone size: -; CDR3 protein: CASGGQGLSGNTIYF
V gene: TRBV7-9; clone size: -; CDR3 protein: CASSLPRRLGNEQFF
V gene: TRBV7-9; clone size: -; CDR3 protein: CASSRDTTYEQYF
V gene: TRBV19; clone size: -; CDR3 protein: CASFSHSSYEQYF
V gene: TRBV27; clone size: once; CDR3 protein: CASSLYAEGSYNEQFF
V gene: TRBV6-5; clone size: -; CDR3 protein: CASSYSGQGDTIYF
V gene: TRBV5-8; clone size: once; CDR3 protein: CASRKTGDVEKLFF
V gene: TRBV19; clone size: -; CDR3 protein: CASSIFAGMSDTQYF
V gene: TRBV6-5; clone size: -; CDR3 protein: CASSYGPGRGTEAFF
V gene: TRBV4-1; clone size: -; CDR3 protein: CASSQEISGRAKNIQYF
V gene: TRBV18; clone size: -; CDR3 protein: CASSPVGGWDTEAFF
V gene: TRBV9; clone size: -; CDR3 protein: CASSVGQAETQYF
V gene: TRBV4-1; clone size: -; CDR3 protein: CASSHAGGQSDTQYF
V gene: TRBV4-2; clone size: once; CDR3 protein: CASSQDRHSVGYNSPLHF
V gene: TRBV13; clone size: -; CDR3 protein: CASSLPFNSDGWSTEAFF
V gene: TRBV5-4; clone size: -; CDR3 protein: CASNLYNSPLHF
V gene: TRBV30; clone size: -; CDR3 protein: CAWSVRSQSEQYF
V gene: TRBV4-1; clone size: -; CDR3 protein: CASSATGQGTYEQYF
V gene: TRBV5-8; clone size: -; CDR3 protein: CASSWTGTTNYGYTF
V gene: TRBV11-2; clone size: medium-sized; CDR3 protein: CASSSLRQGSYEQYF